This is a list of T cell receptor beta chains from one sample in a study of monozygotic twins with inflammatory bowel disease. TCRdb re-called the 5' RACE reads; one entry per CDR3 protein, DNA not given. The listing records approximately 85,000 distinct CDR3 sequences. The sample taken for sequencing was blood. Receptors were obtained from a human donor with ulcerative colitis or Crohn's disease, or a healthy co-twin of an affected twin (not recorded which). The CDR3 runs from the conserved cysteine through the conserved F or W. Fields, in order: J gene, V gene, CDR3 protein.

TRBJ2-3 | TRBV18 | CASQTGLSTDTQYF
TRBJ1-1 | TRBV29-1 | CSTGVNVNTEAFF
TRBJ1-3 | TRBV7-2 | CASSLVPQTTGGNTIYF
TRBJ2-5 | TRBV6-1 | CASTAGGTSHQTQYF
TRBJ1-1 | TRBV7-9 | CASSLTQNTEAFF
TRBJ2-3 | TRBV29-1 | CSARKGRDRGTDTQYF
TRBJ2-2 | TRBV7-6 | CASSPGPGRELFF
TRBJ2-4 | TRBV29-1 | CSVAETANIQYF
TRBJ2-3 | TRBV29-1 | CSVASSGGTDTQYF
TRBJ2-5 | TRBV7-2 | CASSRDRQETQYF